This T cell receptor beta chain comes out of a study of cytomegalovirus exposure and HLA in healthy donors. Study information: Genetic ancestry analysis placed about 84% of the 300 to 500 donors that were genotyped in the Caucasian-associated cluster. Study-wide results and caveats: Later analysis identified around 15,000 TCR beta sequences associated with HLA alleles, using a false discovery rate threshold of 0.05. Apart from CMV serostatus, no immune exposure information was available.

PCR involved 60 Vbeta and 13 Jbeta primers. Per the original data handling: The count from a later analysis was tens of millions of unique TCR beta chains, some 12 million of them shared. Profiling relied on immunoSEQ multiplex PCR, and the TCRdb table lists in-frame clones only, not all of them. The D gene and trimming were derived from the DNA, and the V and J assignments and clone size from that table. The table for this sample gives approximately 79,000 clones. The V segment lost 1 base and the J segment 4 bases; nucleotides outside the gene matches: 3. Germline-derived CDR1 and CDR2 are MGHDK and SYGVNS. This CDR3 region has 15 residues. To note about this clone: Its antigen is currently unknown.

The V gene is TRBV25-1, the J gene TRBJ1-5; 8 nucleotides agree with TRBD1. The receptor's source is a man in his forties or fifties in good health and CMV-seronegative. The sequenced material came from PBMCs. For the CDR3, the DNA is TGTGCCAGCAGTGAATCCCGGACAGGGAATCAGCCCCAGCATTTT. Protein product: CASSESRTGNQPQHF.